This T cell receptor (beta chain) stems from a study of tumor and adjacent non-tumor tissue in lung cancer. This sample's RNA came from whole unsorted tissue. Distant lung tissue was collected more than 3 cm away from the tumor edge. This clonotype appeared many times. No antigen is known for it. A modified ARM-PCR protocol with three rounds of nested PCR amplified TCRbeta. TCRdb called the multiplex PCR reads again in MiXCR, with one record for every CDR3 protein. The table shows some 51,000 distinct CDR3 sequences, with 64% occurring only once. Study-wide points: TCR diversity was significantly greater in tumor than normal lung tissue.

Germline values: CDR1 SGHNT, CDR2 YYREEE (reference sequence). This CDR3 spans 14 amino acids. V lost 1 base, J lost 1 base, and 8 bases lay in between. This TCR was sampled from a woman in her 70s with non-small cell lung cancer. V and J are TRBV5-4 and TRBJ2-5, with a tentative D call TRBD1 (5 bases). Sequencing input: distant non-tumor lung tissue. The CDR3 bases are TGTGCCAGCAGCTTGCAGGACACCCAAGAGACCCAGTACTTC. Protein sequence: CASSLQDTQETQYF.